This T cell receptor beta chain was captured in a study of radiation and T cells in renal cell carcinoma. Study-level findings and limits: Pretreatment tumor biopsies were lacking, so baseline clonotypes are unknown.

Germline V gene data show CDR1 as MGHDK and CDR2 as SYGVNS. The ends were cut back, 3 bases at V and 2 bases at J, with 8 bases in the middle. The CDR3 contains 14 residues. Data came from immunoSEQ multiplex PCR; TCRdb stores just in-frame clones and leaves some out. The data contain around 74,000 clones, roughly 80% of them seen just once; the ten biggest clones take up about 2.4%. The time point denotes: blood 4 weeks post-SBRT, at nephrectomy. Treatment given: 15 Gy SBRT to primary tumor, nephrectomy 4 weeks later. A remark on this clone: Its target is not known.

The TCR originated in a woman aged 55-69 years with renal cell carcinoma. This chain joins TRBV25-1 and TRBJ2-1; no reliable D call. The material was blood, obtained from a patient whose treatment included radiotherapy and nephrectomy. Here the CDR3 reads CASSEGLAYNEQFF. The CDR3 region has the DNA TGTGCCAGCAGTGAGGGCCTAGCCTACAATGAGCAGTTCTTC.